This TCR beta chain is drawn from a study of blood T cell repertoires in COVID-19. Authors' methods: Reference gene primers were amplified, and this amplification served to estimate nucleated cell counts. The method was immunoSEQ multiplex PCR; TCRdb's version includes in-frame clones alone and lacks a portion of them. V and J calls plus clone size are reproduced from that table; the DNA served to infer D and trimming. The top ten clones hold roughly 12% of a sample with approximately 210,000 clones, around 82% of them seen once. The germline V gene has CDR1 LGHDT and CDR2 YNNKEL (reference sequence). The CDR3 sequence is 14 residues long. V shed 0 bases, J shed 6 bases, and the junction held 2 bases outside the gene matches.

The sequence came from a woman aged 40 to 50 with acute or convalescent COVID-19. Specimen: peripheral blood. The rearrangement joins TRBV3-1 (or the pseudogene TRBV3-2) to TRBJ2-7; 10 bases fit TRBD2. The CDR3 sequence is CASSQELAGREQYF. The DNA for the CDR3 is TGTGCCAGCAGCCAAGAACTAGCGGGGCGCGAGCAGTACTTC.